This T cell receptor (beta chain) is drawn from a study of T cell responses to AZD1222 COVID-19 vaccine. This CDR3 contains 16 residues. Germline values: CDR1 SGDLS, CDR2 YYNGEE. Trimming left V 0 bases short and J 3 bases short, with 13 bases between. Broader study findings: Repertoire sampling was restricted to post-peak T cell response timepoints.

Clones were read by immunoSEQ multiplex PCR, and TCRdb kept only the in-frame ones, dropping some. The table includes 100,000 or so clones, more than 70% detected once. A few counts support this clone. Its antigen is as yet unknown. The origin of this receptor is an adult in good health. The chain carries TRBV9 and TRBJ2-4; a possible D gene is TRBD1 (5 bases). The sequencing used peripheral blood, collected on day 0 of AZD1222 vaccination. CDR3 coding DNA: TGTGCCAGCAGCGTAGAGTCAGCAGGGAACAAAAACATTCAGTACTTC. Its protein is CASSVESAGNKNIQYF.